Below, 5 T cell receptor beta chains from the same sample are listed, as sequenced in a study of graft-versus-host responses after intestinal transplantation. To release intraepithelial and lamina propria lymphocytes, the graft tissue was processed. The data were produced by immunoSEQ multiplex PCR, yet TCRdb's version contains in-frame clones alone and is incomplete. The sample consists of about 15,000 clones, approximately 59% of them appearing once. Sequenced here: ileum tissue, sampled 524 days after transplant. These receptors were collected from a human patient who received an intestinal transplant, so some T cells may come from the graft donor.

This clone appeared a few times. The chain uses TRBV5-5 and TRBJ2-7; tentative D call: TRBD1 (6 bases). Trimming pared 0 bases from V and 3 bases from J, leaving 13 bases between. The CDR3 extends over 15 amino acids. Looked up from germline, CDR1 is SGHKS and CDR2 is YYEKEE (reference sequence). CDR3 nucleotides: TGTGCCAGCAGCTTGGCCCGGACAGAGATCTACGAGCAGTACTTC. Translation gives CASSLARTEIYEQYF.

V and J are TRBV19 and TRBJ2-2; 8 bases map to TRBD1. The length of the CDR3 is 16 residues. Germline V gene lookup returns CDR1 LNHDA and CDR2 SQIVND (reference sequence). V dropped 5 bases and J dropped 1; count of bases not matched to a gene: 6. CDR3 nucleotides: TGTGCCAGTAGTTCGTGGGGGACAGGGAACACCGGGGAGCTGTTTTTT. It is translated as CASSSWGTGNTGELFF.

This chain uses TRBV4-3 with TRBJ2-7; the match to TRBD1 covers 8 bases. Trimming cost V 0 bases and J 7 bases; bases outside gene matches: 8. This CDR3 has 15 amino acids. Germline assignment: CDR1 LGHNA and CDR2 YSLEER. CDR3 sequence reads: CASSQDGQGAREQYF. In DNA, the CDR3 is TGCGCCAGCAGCCAAGATGGTCAGGGGGCGAGAGAGCAGTACTTC.

J is TRBJ1-2 and V is TRBV10-3, with TRBD1 matching over 9 bases. This CDR3 has 16 residues. Germline V gives CDR1 ENHRY, CDR2 SYGVKD. V was pared by 6 bases and J by 3 bases, with 11 bases of the junction left unmatched. The CDR3 protein is CAISPGQGYVDYGYTF. The CDR3 bases are TGTGCCATCAGCCCGGGACAGGGCTACGTCGACTATGGCTACACCTTC.

The count of this clone is one. The rearrangement joins TRBV14 to TRBJ1-4; no clear D. Trimming removed 0 bases at V and 8 bases at J, with 19 bases between. The CDR3 totals 17 residues. CDR1 is SGHDN, CDR2 FVKESK, per germline. The CDR3 sequence is CASSQDYAFSGEEKLFF. For the CDR3, the DNA is TGTGCCAGCAGCCAAGATTACGCCTTTTCCGGAGAAGAAAAACTGTTTTTT.